One and the same sample provided the 16 T cell receptor beta chains below, sequenced in a study of regulatory T cells in long-lasting Graves disease. Time point here: persistent/refractory GD, antithyroid drugs over 5 years with positive TRAb. The TCR library was prepared using RNA isolated from PBMCs. Libraries of TCR beta came from iRepertoire HTBI primers plus Arm-PCR of CDR3 regions. One entry per CDR3 protein results from TCRdb running MiXCR on the multiplex PCR reads. Here the sample spans some 300,000 distinct CDR3 sequences, 20% to 25% being singletons. The sequenced sample was peripheral blood mononuclear cells (PBMCs), obtained when the disease was refractory, from a patient treated with antithyroid drugs. The source is a female donor with Graves disease.

This clonotype has at least ten counts. V gene TRBV2 combines with J gene TRBJ1-2; the match to TRBD1 covers 8 bases. The ends lost 2 bases at V and 3 bases at J; junction bases unmatched: 2. This CDR3 has 14 amino acids. The germline gives CDR1 SNHLY, CDR2 FYNNEI. The CDR3 loop is CASSEQGADYGYTF. The CDR3 DNA is TGTGCCAGCAGTGAACAGGGGGCTGACTATGGCTACACCTTC.

The table lists this clonotype with many counts. The chain couples TRBV28 to TRBJ1-1; D perhaps matches TRBD1 (5 bases). There are 13 residues in the CDR3. Germline-derived CDR1 and CDR2 are MDHEN and SYDVKM. Trimming left V 4 bases short and J 6 bases short, with 12 bases between. The CDR3: CASSSRDRPEAFF. In DNA, the CDR3 is TGTGCCAGCAGTTCCAGGGATCGTCCTGAAGCTTTCTTT.

This clonotype showed up many times. The genes are TRBV28 and TRBJ1-5, with D uncertain. Germline CDR1 is MDHEN and CDR2 is SYDVKM. The V and J ends lost 6 bases and 6 bases respectively, with 12 bases between them. This CDR3 is 13 amino acids long. The CDR3 here is CASSISRSQPQHF. In DNA, the CDR3 is TGTGCCAGCAGCATAAGCCGAAGTCAGCCCCAGCATTTT.

The chain has TRBV6-1 and TRBJ1-4, with D unresolved. Trimming took 7 bases from V and 0 from J, leaving 6 bases between them. Germline V gene sequence: CDR1 MNHNS, CDR2 SASEGT. The CDR3 runs to 13 residues. CDR3 sequence (DNA): TGTGCCAGCATAGGGACAACTAATGAAAAACTGTTTTTT. Translated: CASIGTTNEKLFF.

Points on this clonotype: A much larger clone lies a single base off, so this may be a read error. The rearrangement uses TRBV12-5 and TRBJ1-1; possibly TRBD1 for D (5 bases). The length of the CDR3 is 14 residues. Trimming cost V 4 bases and J 4 bases, with 13 bases left between them. Looked up from germline, CDR1 is LGHNT and CDR2 is FRNRAP. DNA for the CDR3: TGTGCTAGTGGTTCCGGACGGGGGAGCACTGAAGCTTTCTTT. It encodes CASGSGRGSTEAFF.

In this sample, this clonotype turned up a few times. The gene calls are TRBV5-4 and TRBJ2-7, with a possible D match to TRBD1 (6 bases). The CDR3 totals 13 residues. Germline CDR1 and CDR2: SGHNT and YYREEE (reference sequence). V was trimmed by 4 bases and J by 3 bases, leaving 11 bases between them. The CDR3 reads CASSVQGHYEQYF. The CDR3 nucleotides are TGTGCCAGCAGCGTACAGGGCCACTACGAGCAGTACTTC.

This clonotype was counted many times. The rearrangement joins TRBV28 to TRBJ1-2, with TRBD1 matching 10 bases. The germline CDR1 and CDR2 sequences are MDHEN and SYDVKM. This CDR3 is built from 15 residues. The junction had 11 bases not matched to a gene; V was cut back by 6 bases and J by 7 bases. The CDR3 bases are TGTGCCAGCAGGGCTAGACAGGGGGCGAATGCTGGCTACACCTTC. Its protein product is CASRARQGANAGYTF.

This clonotype was seen more than once but under ten times. The rearrangement links TRBV7-2 to TRBJ1-1; TRBD1 might be the D (6 bases). The CDR3 runs to 14 residues. Germline CDR1 and CDR2: SGHTA and FQGNSA. Trimming took 7 bases from V and 4 from J, leaving 16 bases between them. The CDR3 sequence is CASISDRRATEAFF. Written as DNA, the CDR3 is TGTGCCAGCATCTCCGACAGGAGGGCCACTGAAGCTTTCTTT. The full variable domain, its missing parts supplied by reference TRBV7-2 and TRBJ1-1, is GAGVSQSPSNKVTEKGKDVELRCDPISGHTALYWYRQSLGQGLEFLIYFQGNSAPDKSGLPSDRFSAERTGGSVSTLTIQRTQQEDSAVYLCASISDRRATEAFFGQGTRLTVV.

This clonotype was seen ten or more times. V and J are TRBV6-1 and TRBJ1-2; TRBD1 matches at 7 bases. This CDR3 region has 13 residues. V lost 6 bases, J lost 7 bases, and 8 bases stayed unmatched. The germline CDR1 and CDR2 sequences are MNHNS and SASEGT. CDR3 in DNA: TGTGCCAGCAGCTGGACAGGCTCAGCTGGCTACACCTTC. This translates into CASSWTGSAGYTF.

This chain connects TRBV28 to TRBJ2-1; 10 bases agree with TRBD1. The V segment lost 6 bases and the J segment 8 bases; nucleotides outside the gene matches: 7. Germline V gene sequence: CDR1 MDHEN, CDR2 SYDVKM. This CDR3 is 14 amino acids long. CDR3 residues: CASRATGGFHEQFF. CDR3 in DNA: TGTGCCAGCAGAGCGACAGGGGGCTTCCATGAGCAGTTCTTC.

The rearrangement joins TRBV29-1 to TRBJ2-7; possibly TRBD2 for D (6 bases). Trimming pared 0 bases from V and 0 bases from J, leaving 15 bases between. The CDR3 has 16 residues. In germline, CDR1 is SQVTM, CDR2 ANQGSEA. CDR3 coding DNA: TGCAGCGTTGAAGATAGGGCGGGGACGAGCTCCTACGAGCAGTACTTC. Translation gives CSVEDRAGTSSYEQYF.

This clonotype was seen ten or more times. The junction does not match germline at one end; this may be a read error. J is TRBJ2-7 and V is TRBV28; a possible D gene is TRBD1 (5 bases). The CDR3 consists of 12 residues. From germline, CDR1 is MDHEN and CDR2 SYDVKM. The CDR3 here is CASNLWGDEQYF. The CDR3 DNA reads TGTGCCAGCAATTTATGGGGCGACGAGCAGTACTTC.

The CDR3 loop is CASSPRDRGYTEAFF. The CDR3 DNA follows: TGTGCCAGCAGTCCCCGGGACAGAGGATACACTGAAGCTTTCTTT. The V call is TRBV6-1, the J call TRBJ1-1; 7 bases are a match to TRBD1. The CDR3 extends over 15 amino acids. J gave up 3 bases and V 5 bases, and 9 bases lay outside the gene matches. Germline values: CDR1 MNHNS, CDR2 SASEGT.

In regard to this clonotype: Mismatch with germline at one junction end may stem from a read error. This chain connects TRBV7-9 to TRBJ1-1; D gene uncertain. The germline V gene has CDR1 SEHNR and CDR2 FQNEAQ (reference sequence). This CDR3 has 12 amino acids. CDR3 amino acids: CASSFLNTEALF. The CDR3 DNA reads as TGTGCCAGCAGCTTCCTTAACACTGAAGCTCTCTTT.

This clonotype has at least ten counts. The rearrangement links TRBV6-2 or TRBV6-3 to TRBJ2-5; 7 positions match TRBD2. Germline V CDR1 and CDR2: MNHEY, SVGEGT. CDR3 length: 14 residues. V shed 2 bases and J 2 bases; nucleotides not matched to a gene: 2. CDR3 amino acids: CASSYGGGQETQYF. DNA of the CDR3: TGTGCCAGCAGTTACGGGGGGGGGCAAGAGACCCAGTACTTC.

This clonotype was observed at least ten times. The rearrangement joins TRBV2 to TRBJ2-7; no reliable D call. CDR1 is SNHLY and CDR2 is FYNNEI in the germline V gene. The CDR3 extends over 12 amino acids. Between the trimmed V and J ends, which lost 6 bases and 2 bases, there was a span of 8 bases. CDR3 in amino acids: CASRQGPYEQYF. The CDR3 DNA reads as TGTGCCAGCAGGCAAGGACCCTACGAGCAGTACTTC.